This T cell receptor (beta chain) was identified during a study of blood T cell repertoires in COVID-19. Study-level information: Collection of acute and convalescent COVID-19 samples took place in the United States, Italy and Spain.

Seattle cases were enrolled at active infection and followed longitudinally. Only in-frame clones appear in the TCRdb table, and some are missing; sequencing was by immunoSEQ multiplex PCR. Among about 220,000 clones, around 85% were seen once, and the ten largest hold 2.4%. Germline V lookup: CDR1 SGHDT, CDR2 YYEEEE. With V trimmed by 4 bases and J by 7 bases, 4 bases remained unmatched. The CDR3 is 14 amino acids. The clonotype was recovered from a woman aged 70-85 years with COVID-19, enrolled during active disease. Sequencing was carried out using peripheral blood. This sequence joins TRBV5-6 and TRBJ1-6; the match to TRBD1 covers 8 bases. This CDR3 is CASSLDRGNSPLHF. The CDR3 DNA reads TGTGCCAGCAGCCTTGACAGGGGAAATTCACCCCTCCACTTT. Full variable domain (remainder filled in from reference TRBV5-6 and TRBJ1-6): DAGVTQSPTHLIKTRGQQVTLRCSPKSGHDTVSWYQQALGQGPQFIFQYYEEEERQRGNFPDRFSGHQFPNYSSELNVNALLLGDSALYLCASSLDRGNSPLHFGNGTRLTVT.